A single sample is the source of the 18 T cell receptor beta chains below, sequenced in a study of cytomegalovirus exposure and HLA in healthy donors. Sequencing used immunoSEQ multiplex PCR; TCRdb keeps in-frame clones, though not all of them. This table has some 120,000 clones, 88% appearing once. The sequencing sample was made of PBMCs. Receptor source: a man younger than 40 in good health and CMV-seronegative.

V and J are TRBV5-1 and TRBJ2-2, with D perhaps matching TRBD2 (6 bases). The CDR3 consists of 15 residues. Germline V gives CDR1 SGHRS, CDR2 YFSETQ. Trimming cost V 0 bases and J 4 bases, with 10 bases left between them. CDR3 residues: CASSLGTTGTGELFF. The CDR3 DNA sequence: TGCGCCAGCAGCTTGGGGACTACAGGCACCGGGGAGCTGTTTTTT.

The rearrangement joins TRBV27 to TRBJ1-1; the D gene is possibly TRBD1 (6 bases). Trimming cost V 5 bases and J 1 base, with 17 bases left between them. CDR3 length equals 16 residues. Germline CDR1 MNHEY, CDR2 SMNVEV (reference sequence). The CDR3 is CASSHRQAQSNTEAFF. The CDR3 DNA reads as TGTGCCAGCAGTCACCGACAGGCCCAATCGAACACTGAAGCTTTCTTT.

This clone appeared once. This chain uses TRBV6-5 with TRBJ2-7, with 7 bases matching TRBD1. Germline V gene data show CDR1 as MNHEY and CDR2 as SVGAGI. J lost 4 bases, V lost 5 bases, and 11 bases had no gene match. The CDR3 covers 15 residues. The CDR3 is CASSSSTGFVYEQYF. The CDR3 DNA is TGTGCCAGCAGTAGTTCGACAGGGTTCGTGTACGAGCAGTACTTC.

The V and J genes are TRBV7-7 and TRBJ2-3; D might be TRBD2 (5 bases). The CDR3 sequence is 16 residues long. V was clipped by 2 bases and J by 1 base, with 13 bases between them. Germline values: CDR1 SSHAT, CDR2 FNYEAQ (reference sequence). The CDR3, as DNA: TGTGCCAGCAGCTTATCGAGAGGGCACGGCACAGATACGCAGTATTTT. Its protein product is CASSLSRGHGTDTQYF.

The chain recombines TRBV7-2 with TRBJ2-1; no definite D call. V lost 1 base to trimming and J lost 10 bases, with 11 bases between them. The germline gives CDR1 SGHTA, CDR2 FQGNSA. CDR3 length equals 13 residues. This chain's CDR3 is CASSLGSLEEQFF. The CDR3 DNA reads as TGTGCCAGCAGCTTAGGGAGTCTGGAGGAGCAGTTCTTC. Complete variable domain (other parts from reference TRBV7-2 and TRBJ2-1): GAGVSQSPSNKVTEKGKDVELRCDPISGHTALYWYRQSLGQGLEFLIYFQGNSAPDKSGLPSDRFSAERTGGSVSTLTIQRTQQEDSAVYLCASSLGSLEEQFFGPGTRLTVL.

V usage is TRBV5-4 and J usage is TRBJ1-1; D is undetermined. The ends were cut back, 0 bases at V and 2 bases at J, with 8 bases in the middle. This CDR3 has 14 amino acids. The germline gives CDR1 SGHNT, CDR2 YYREEE (reference sequence). In DNA, the CDR3 is TGTGCCAGCAGCTTGGCCCCGAGAAACACTGAAGCTTTCTTT. Its translation: CASSLAPRNTEAFF.

The V call is TRBV7-9, the J call TRBJ1-1; unclear D gene. The CDR3 loop spans 14 amino acids. Germline CDR1 reads SEHNR; CDR2 reads FQNEAQ (reference sequence). V lost 5 bases and J lost 8, with 18 bases in between. This CDR3 is CASSPFTGDGEAFF. CDR3 nucleotide sequence: TGTGCCAGCAGCCCATTCACCGGAGACGGGGAAGCTTTCTTT. The full variable domain, with the rest looked up from reference TRBV7-9 and TRBJ1-1, is DTGVSQNPRHKITKRGQNVTFRCDPISEHNRLYWYRQTLGQGPEFLTYFQNEAQLEKSRLLSDRFSAERPKGSFSTLEIQRTEQGDSAMYLCASSPFTGDGEAFFGQGTRLTVV.

The V gene is TRBV7-3, the J gene TRBJ2-3; D might be TRBD1 (6 bases). CDR1 is SGHTA, CDR2 FQGTGA, per germline. The CDR3 totals 13 residues. The germline V and J ends were trimmed by 6 bases and 4 bases, with 11 bases remaining between them. The CDR3 spells CASRATGSDTQYF. The CDR3 DNA follows: TGTGCCAGCAGAGCTACAGGGTCAGATACGCAGTATTTT.

This clone was seen a single time. V usage is TRBV5-4 and J usage is TRBJ2-7; no definite D call. V lost 4 bases and J 4 bases, leaving 27 bases between the germline ends. Germline lookup yields CDR1 SGHNT and CDR2 YYREEE (reference sequence). The CDR3 is 18 amino acids. This CDR3 is CASSVGIGEAVPWYEQYF. CDR3 DNA: TGTGCCAGCAGCGTAGGTATTGGCGAGGCCGTCCCCTGGTACGAGCAGTACTTC.

V usage is TRBV9 and J usage is TRBJ2-5; 11 nucleotides match TRBD1. V was clipped by 3 bases and J by 5 bases; unmatched bases: 9. The CDR3 loop spans 16 amino acids. Per germline, CDR1 SGDLS and CDR2 YYNGEE. CDR3 region: CASSASGQGARETQYF. The CDR3 DNA reads as TGTGCCAGCAGCGCCAGCGGACAGGGGGCAAGGGAGACCCAGTACTTC.

The DNA of the CDR3 is TGTGCCTGGAGTGGGTCAGGTTCTAACTATGGCTACACCTTC. Amino acids: CAWSGSGSNYGYTF. The chain uses TRBV30 and TRBJ1-2, with D unclear. CDR1 and CDR2 (germline): GTSNPN, SVGIG (reference sequence). There are 14 residues in the CDR3. The V and J ends lost 1 base and 0 bases respectively, with 9 bases between them.

This clone has only a few counts. The J gene is TRBJ2-7, the V gene TRBV7-6; no firm D call. Germline CDR1 SGHVS, CDR2 FNYEAQ. The CDR3 is made up of 13 amino acids. Trimming removed 2 bases at V and 3 bases at J, with 8 bases between. As DNA, the CDR3 is TGTGCCAGCAGCTTAAACAGCTACTACGAGCAGTACTTC. Its translation is CASSLNSYYEQYF.

The chain recombines TRBV9 with TRBJ2-7, with TRBD2 matching over 10 bases. Germline-derived CDR1 and CDR2 are SGDLS and YYNGEE. This CDR3 is 15 amino acids long. V dropped 4 bases and J dropped 2; count of bases not matched to a gene: 6. The CDR3 sequence is CASSPRLAGPYEQYF. CDR3 DNA sequence: TGTGCCAGCAGCCCGCGACTAGCGGGTCCCTACGAGCAGTACTTC.

The chain employs TRBV7-2 and TRBJ2-7; TRBD1 agrees at 9 bases. Germline trimming cut 6 bases from V and 1 base from J; bases unmatched to any gene: 7. This CDR3 has 15 residues. Germline values: CDR1 SGHTA, CDR2 FQGNSA. The CDR3 DNA is TGTGCCAGCAGGGGTGGAGGGACAGGGTCCTACGAGCAGTACTTC. Its protein is CASRGGGTGSYEQYF.

This chain joins TRBV7-9 and TRBJ2-2; 9 nucleotides match TRBD2. The V gene's germline CDR1 is SEHNR and CDR2 FQNEAQ (reference sequence). CDR3 size: 18 residues. The ends lost 2 bases at V and 6 bases at J; junction bases unmatched: 13. The CDR3 spells CASSLSPGLAGVAGELFF. CDR3 DNA: TGTGCCAGCAGCTTATCCCCGGGACTAGCTGGAGTTGCCGGGGAGCTGTTTTTT.

V usage is TRBV7-9 and J usage is TRBJ1-3, with a tentative D call TRBD1 (6 bases). Trimming left V 4 bases short and J 4 bases short, with 11 bases between. This CDR3 comprises 14 residues. CDR1 SEHNR and CDR2 FQNEAQ come from the germline V gene (reference sequence). Here the CDR3 DNA reads TGTGCCAGCAGCTCACCGGGACAAGGAAACACCATATATTTT. Translation gives CASSSPGQGNTIYF.

The chain is built from TRBV7-9 and TRBJ2-5, with a weak D call TRBD2 (6 bases). Germline CDR1 reads SEHNR; CDR2 reads FQNEAQ (reference sequence). The CDR3 loop spans 13 amino acids. Trimming pared 5 bases from V and 4 bases from J, leaving 11 bases between. This CDR3 is CASSPAGAETQYF. The CDR3 DNA sequence: TGTGCCAGCAGCCCAGCGGGTGCAGAGACCCAGTACTTC. Full variable domain (missing parts from reference TRBV7-9 and TRBJ2-5): DTGVSQNPRHKITKRGQNVTFRCDPISEHNRLYWYRQTLGQGPEFLTYFQNEAQLEKSRLLSDRFSAERPKGSFSTLEIQRTEQGDSAMYLCASSPAGAETQYFGPGTRLLVL.

CDR3 nucleotides: TGTGCCAGCAGTTTGGCCGTTAGCAATCAGCCCCAGCATTTT. Translated: CASSLAVSNQPQHF. The chain employs TRBV27 and TRBJ1-5; D is uncertain. Germline CDR1 reads MNHEY; CDR2 reads SMNVEV (reference sequence). The V end was cut by 3 bases, the J end by 0 bases, with 6 bases between. The CDR3 is made up of 14 amino acids.